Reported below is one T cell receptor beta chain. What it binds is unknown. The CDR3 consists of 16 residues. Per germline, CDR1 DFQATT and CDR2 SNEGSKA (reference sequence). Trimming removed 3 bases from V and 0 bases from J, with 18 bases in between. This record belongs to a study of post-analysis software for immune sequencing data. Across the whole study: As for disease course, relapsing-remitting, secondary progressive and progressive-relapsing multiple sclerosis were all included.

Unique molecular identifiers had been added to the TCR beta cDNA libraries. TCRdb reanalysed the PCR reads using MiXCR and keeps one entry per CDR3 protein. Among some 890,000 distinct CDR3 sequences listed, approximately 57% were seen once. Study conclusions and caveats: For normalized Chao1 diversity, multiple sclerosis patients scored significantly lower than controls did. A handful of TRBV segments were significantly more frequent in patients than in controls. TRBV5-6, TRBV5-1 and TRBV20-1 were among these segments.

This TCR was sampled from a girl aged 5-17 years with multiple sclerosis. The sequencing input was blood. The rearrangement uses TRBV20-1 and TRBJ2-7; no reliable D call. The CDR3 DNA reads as TGCAGTGCTAGGATTCGTTCGGCAGGAAGCTCCTACGAGCAGTACTTC. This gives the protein CSARIRSAGSSYEQYF.